These T cell receptor beta chains were read from a single sample in a study of blood T cell repertoires in COVID-19. Libraries were prepared by immunoSEQ multiplex PCR; TCRdb keeps only in-frame clonotypes and omits some of them. The top ten clones hold over 35% of a sample with around 140,000 clones, around 86% of them seen once. Source material: peripheral blood. These receptors came from a man aged 45 to 65 who had recovered from COVID-19. Both conserved end residues are part of each CDR3. A D gene is named only where the DNA matches it firmly. The size field is filled for only some rows; it gives once, few, many or a size class.

clone_size: once
d_call: TRBD1
v_call: TRBV7-9
j_call: TRBJ2-7
cdr3_aa: CASSLQGARSYEQYF
cdr3_nt: TGTGCCAGCAGCTTACAGGGGGCGCGTTCCTACGAGCAGTACTTC

clone_size: NA
d_call: TRBD1
v_call: TRBV19
j_call: TRBJ2-7
cdr3_aa: CASSGTGSVGLDEQYF
cdr3_nt: TGTGCCAGTAGTGGGACAGGGAGCGTTGGACTTGACGAGCAGTACTTC

clone_size: NA
d_call: TRBD1
v_call: TRBV4-3
j_call: TRBJ1-2
cdr3_aa: CASRPGGTRGGSDGYTF
cdr3_nt: TGCGCCAGCAGGCCAGGGGGGACTAGAGGAGGTTCTGATGGCTACACCTTC

clone_size: NA
d_call: NA
v_call: TRBV18
j_call: TRBJ2-5
cdr3_aa: CASSRAAQETQYF
cdr3_nt: TGTGCCAGCTCACGGGCCGCACAAGAGACCCAGTACTTC

clone_size: NA
d_call: NA
v_call: TRBV6-1
j_call: TRBJ1-5
cdr3_aa: CASSDGFAGSQPQHF
cdr3_nt: TGTGCCAGCAGTGACGGATTTGCGGGTAGTCAGCCCCAGCATTTT

clone_size: NA
d_call: TRBD2
v_call: TRBV5-8
j_call: TRBJ2-3
cdr3_aa: CASSTRLAGGQADTQYF
cdr3_nt: TGTGCCAGCAGCACCCGACTAGCGGGGGGGCAAGCAGATACGCAGTATTTT

clone_size: NA
d_call: TRBD2
v_call: TRBV10-3
j_call: TRBJ2-1
cdr3_aa: CAISGAGLAGGLYNEQFF
cdr3_nt: TGTGCCATCAGTGGTGCGGGACTAGCGGGGGGGCTGTACAATGAGCAGTTCTTC

clone_size: NA
d_call: TRBD1
v_call: TRBV5-6
j_call: TRBJ1-2
cdr3_aa: CASSQGWTGMGYGYTF
cdr3_nt: TGTGCCAGCAGTCAAGGGTGGACAGGGATGGGCTATGGCTACACCTTC

clone_size: few
d_call: NA
v_call: TRBV7-2
j_call: TRBJ1-1
cdr3_aa: CASNLELLPYTEAFF
cdr3_nt: TGTGCCAGCAATCTCGAGCTACTCCCCTACACTGAAGCTTTCTTT

clone_size: NA
d_call: TRBD2
v_call: TRBV5-1
j_call: TRBJ2-7
cdr3_aa: CASSLSGTSGGPTYEQYF
cdr3_nt: TGCGCCAGCAGCTTGTCCGGGACTAGCGGGGGCCCAACCTACGAGCAGTACTTC

clone_size: NA
d_call: NA
v_call: TRBV5-1
j_call: TRBJ1-2
cdr3_aa: CASSLGGHIQQGGYTF
cdr3_nt: TGCGCCAGCAGCTTGGGAGGACATATTCAACAAGGTGGCTACACCTTC

clone_size: NA
d_call: NA
v_call: TRBV7-9
j_call: TRBJ1-2
cdr3_aa: CASSSFTENYGYTF
cdr3_nt: TGTGCCAGCAGCTCCTTCACTGAGAACTATGGCTACACCTTC

clone_size: NA
d_call: TRBD1
v_call: TRBV10-2
j_call: TRBJ2-4
cdr3_aa: CASSDRQGRGNIQYF
cdr3_nt: TGCGCCAGCAGTGATAGACAGGGAAGGGGAAACATTCAGTACTTC

clone_size: NA
d_call: NA
v_call: TRBV7-9
j_call: TRBJ2-7
cdr3_aa: CASSSTRSYEQYF
cdr3_nt: TGTGCCAGCAGCTCGACAAGAAGCTACGAGCAGTACTTC

clone_size: NA
d_call: TRBD1
v_call: TRBV19
j_call: TRBJ1-4
cdr3_aa: CASSLTGQATNEKLFF
cdr3_nt: TGTGCCAGTAGTCTTACGGGACAGGCAACTAATGAAAAACTGTTTTTT

clone_size: NA
d_call: NA
v_call: TRBV6-5
j_call: TRBJ1-5
cdr3_aa: CASRTGSQPQHF
cdr3_nt: TGTGCCAGCAGAACAGGGTCCCAGCCCCAGCATTTT

clone_size: few
d_call: TRBD1
v_call: TRBV10-2
j_call: TRBJ1-5
cdr3_aa: CASSEQGRQPQHF
cdr3_nt: TGCGCCAGCAGTGAACAGGGGCGGCAGCCCCAGCATTTT

clone_size: NA
d_call: NA
v_call: TRBV7-9
j_call: TRBJ2-5
cdr3_aa: CASSIMTGAETQYF
cdr3_nt: TGTGCCAGCAGCATAATGACAGGCGCAGAGACCCAGTACTTC

clone_size: NA
d_call: TRBD1
v_call: TRBV5-6
j_call: TRBJ1-2
cdr3_aa: CASSSEPGGGYYGYTF
cdr3_nt: TGTGCCAGCAGCTCCGAACCAGGGGGCGGATACTATGGCTACACCTTC

clone_size: NA
d_call: NA
v_call: TRBV4-3
j_call: TRBJ2-7
cdr3_aa: CASSQDRGIGVYEQYF
cdr3_nt: TGCGCCAGCAGCCAAGATCGGGGGATAGGGGTATACGAGCAGTACTTC

clone_size: NA
d_call: TRBD1
v_call: TRBV19
j_call: TRBJ2-3
cdr3_aa: CASSPDRVSDTQYF
cdr3_nt: TGTGCCAGTAGCCCCGACAGGGTCAGCGATACGCAGTATTTT

clone_size: NA
d_call: TRBD1
v_call: TRBV6-6
j_call: TRBJ2-2
cdr3_aa: CASSYKDRGTGELFF
cdr3_nt: TGTGCCAGCAGTTACAAGGACAGGGGGACTGGGGAGCTGTTTTTT

clone_size: NA
d_call: TRBD1
v_call: TRBV11-2
j_call: TRBJ1-1
cdr3_aa: CASSLATGTVQGAEAFF
cdr3_nt: TGTGCCAGCAGCTTAGCCACCGGGACAGTGCAGGGGGCTGAAGCTTTCTTT

clone_size: once
d_call: TRBD2
v_call: TRBV6-2/TRBV6-3
j_call: TRBJ2-7
cdr3_aa: CASSYGLAGGYEQYF
cdr3_nt: TGTGCCAGCAGTTACGGGTTAGCGGGGGGCTACGAGCAGTACTTC

clone_size: NA
d_call: TRBD1
v_call: TRBV11-3
j_call: TRBJ1-2
cdr3_aa: CASEDRGGYGYTF
cdr3_nt: TGTGCCAGCGAAGACAGGGGAGGCTATGGCTACACCTTC

clone_size: NA
d_call: TRBD2
v_call: TRBV4-1
j_call: TRBJ2-1
cdr3_aa: CASSQDFARTSGRPSYNEQFF
cdr3_nt: TGCGCCAGCAGCCAAGATTTTGCCCGGACTAGCGGCCGACCCTCCTACAATGAGCAGTTCTTC

clone_size: NA
d_call: NA
v_call: TRBV29-1
j_call: TRBJ1-1
cdr3_aa: CSTNRDTEAFF
cdr3_nt: TGCAGCACCAACAGGGACACTGAAGCTTTCTTT

clone_size: NA
d_call: TRBD1
v_call: TRBV4-3
j_call: TRBJ1-2
cdr3_aa: CASSQDLAGGYGYTF
cdr3_nt: TGCGCCAGCAGCCAAGATCTGGCAGGGGGGTATGGCTACACCTTC

clone_size: NA
d_call: TRBD1
v_call: TRBV5-6
j_call: TRBJ1-1
cdr3_aa: CASSLGTGLMNTEAFF
cdr3_nt: TGTGCCAGCAGCTTGGGGACAGGTCTCATGAACACTGAAGCTTTCTTT

clone_size: once
d_call: TRBD1
v_call: TRBV30
j_call: TRBJ1-2
cdr3_aa: CAWSVSRTGDGYTF
cdr3_nt: TGTGCCTGGAGTGTATCCCGGACAGGGGATGGCTACACCTTC

clone_size: NA
d_call: NA
v_call: TRBV9
j_call: TRBJ2-7
cdr3_aa: CASSFDSHSEQYF
cdr3_nt: TGTGCCAGCAGCTTTGACAGTCACTCCGAGCAGTACTTC

clone_size: NA
d_call: TRBD1
v_call: TRBV19
j_call: TRBJ2-6
cdr3_aa: CASSIPTGAGANVLTF
cdr3_nt: TGTGCCAGTAGTATCCCTACAGGGGCTGGGGCCAACGTCCTGACTTTC

clone_size: NA
d_call: NA
v_call: TRBV9
j_call: TRBJ2-2
cdr3_aa: CASSAEAWSTGELFF
cdr3_nt: TGTGCCAGCAGCGCCGAGGCCTGGAGCACCGGGGAGCTGTTTTTT

clone_size: NA
d_call: NA
v_call: TRBV30
j_call: TRBJ1-3
cdr3_aa: CAWSGQLYGNTIYF
cdr3_nt: TGTGCCTGGAGTGGACAGTTATACGGAAACACCATATATTTT

clone_size: NA
d_call: TRBD1
v_call: TRBV7-9
j_call: TRBJ1-2
cdr3_aa: CASSLTTGVLYYGYTF
cdr3_nt: TGTGCCAGCAGCTTAACCACAGGGGTCCTTTACTATGGCTACACCTTC

clone_size: NA
d_call: NA
v_call: TRBV6-2/TRBV6-3
j_call: TRBJ2-1
cdr3_aa: CASSYSYGVPEQFF
cdr3_nt: TGTGCCAGCAGTTACTCGTACGGTGTACCAGAGCAGTTCTTC

clone_size: NA
d_call: TRBD1
v_call: TRBV13
j_call: TRBJ2-7
cdr3_aa: CASSFGTGNPEGEQYF
cdr3_nt: TGTGCCAGCAGCTTTGGGACAGGGAACCCGGAGGGCGAGCAGTACTTC

clone_size: NA
d_call: NA
v_call: TRBV2
j_call: TRBJ2-3
cdr3_aa: CASTPGQTSTDTQYF
cdr3_nt: TGTGCCAGCACCCCGGGACAAACTAGCACAGATACGCAGTATTTT

clone_size: NA
d_call: NA
v_call: TRBV30
j_call: TRBJ1-5
cdr3_aa: CAWSPRGRNQPQHF
cdr3_nt: TGTGCCTGGAGTCCCAGGGGCCGGAATCAGCCCCAGCATTTT

clone_size: NA
d_call: NA
v_call: TRBV9
j_call: TRBJ2-3
cdr3_aa: CASSVDEGASTDTQYF
cdr3_nt: TGTGCCAGCAGCGTAGACGAAGGGGCTAGCACAGATACGCAGTATTTT

clone_size: NA
d_call: NA
v_call: TRBV7-2
j_call: TRBJ1-2
cdr3_aa: CASSSTGGDYGYTF
cdr3_nt: TGTGCCAGCAGTTCGACCGGGGGAGACTATGGCTACACCTTC

clone_size: NA
d_call: NA
v_call: TRBV11-2
j_call: TRBJ1-1
cdr3_aa: CASSLDRGRAFF
cdr3_nt: TGTGCCAGCAGCTTAGATCGAGGGAGAGCTTTCTTT

clone_size: NA
d_call: NA
v_call: TRBV2
j_call: TRBJ1-4
cdr3_aa: CASSVAGSYEKLFF
cdr3_nt: TGTGCCAGCAGTGTGGCGGGGTCATATGAAAAACTGTTTTTT

clone_size: NA
d_call: NA
v_call: TRBV10-3
j_call: TRBJ1-2
cdr3_aa: CAISEGVTAHYGYTF
cdr3_nt: TGTGCCATCAGTGAGGGCGTGACAGCCCACTATGGCTACACCTTC

clone_size: NA
d_call: TRBD1
v_call: TRBV10-1
j_call: TRBJ2-5
cdr3_aa: CASSDPDRVGGETQYF
cdr3_nt: TGCGCCAGCAGTGATCCGGACAGGGTTGGAGGAGAGACCCAGTACTTC

clone_size: NA
d_call: TRBD2
v_call: TRBV6-1
j_call: TRBJ2-7
cdr3_aa: CASSQAGLAGDPYEQYF
cdr3_nt: TGTGCCAGCAGTCAAGCGGGACTAGCGGGGGACCCCTACGAGCAGTACTTC

clone_size: NA
d_call: NA
v_call: TRBV6-5
j_call: TRBJ1-6
cdr3_aa: CASSQGNNNSPLHF
cdr3_nt: TGTGCCAGCAGTCAGGGGAACAATAATTCACCCCTCCACTTT

clone_size: NA
d_call: NA
v_call: TRBV7-9
j_call: TRBJ2-7
cdr3_aa: CASSDRQAHYEQYF
cdr3_nt: TGTGCCAGCAGCGACCGACAGGCACACTACGAGCAGTACTTC

clone_size: NA
d_call: NA
v_call: TRBV11-3
j_call: TRBJ2-1
cdr3_aa: CASSLRRAGEQFF
cdr3_nt: TGTGCCAGCAGCTTAAGGAGGGCGGGGGAGCAGTTCTTC

clone_size: few
d_call: TRBD1
v_call: TRBV3-1/TRBV3-2
j_call: TRBJ1-2
cdr3_aa: CASSQVGQLNYGYTF
cdr3_nt: TGTGCCAGCAGCCAAGTGGGACAGCTTAACTATGGCTACACCTTC

clone_size: NA
d_call: TRBD1
v_call: TRBV11-3
j_call: TRBJ2-7
cdr3_aa: CASSPRDRDHEQYF
cdr3_nt: TGTGCCAGCAGCCCGAGGGACAGGGATCACGAGCAGTACTTC

clone_size: few
d_call: TRBD1
v_call: TRBV6-1
j_call: TRBJ1-5
cdr3_aa: CASREDRGQHQPQHF
cdr3_nt: TGTGCCAGCAGAGAAGACAGGGGGCAGCATCAGCCCCAGCATTTT

clone_size: NA
d_call: TRBD1
v_call: TRBV9
j_call: TRBJ1-6
cdr3_aa: CASSAGTGGSPLHF
cdr3_nt: TGTGCCAGCAGCGCCGGGACAGGGGGCTCACCCCTCCACTTT